This passage covers 30 T cell receptor beta chains from one sample sequenced in a study of response to subunit inactivated influenza vaccine. MiXCR, run by TCRdb on the RT-PCR reads, gives a single entry per CDR3 protein. This sample has under 950,000 distinct CDR3 sequences, with about 20% found just once. The sequenced sample was PBMCs from blood, obtained 5 days after vaccination. The receptors here all came from a man aged 45-60 years who received an inactivated influenza vaccine.

The rearrangement links TRBV4-1 to TRBJ1-2; possible D gene TRBD1, 6 bases. Trimming stripped 5 bases from V and 4 bases from J, with 14 bases between. This CDR3 region has 14 residues. Germline lookup yields CDR1 MGHRA and CDR2 YSYEKL. Here the CDR3 reads CASSRTGTGYGYTF. In DNA form, the CDR3 reads TGCGCCAGCAGCAGAACAGGGACGGGCTATGGCTACACCTTC.

V gene TRBV24-1 combines with J gene TRBJ2-1; possibly TRBD2 for D (5 bases). V was shortened by 9 bases and J by 4 bases, with 12 bases between the two germline ends. The CDR3 covers 13 residues. The germline gives CDR1 KGHDR, CDR2 SFDVKD. Written as DNA, the CDR3 is TGTGCCACCGAGGGAGTCGGGTACAATGAGCAGTTCTTC. This gives the protein CATEGVGYNEQFF.

This clonotype turned up a few times. The chain has TRBV20-1 and TRBJ2-7, with D possibly matching TRBD1 (6 bases). Germline V gene data show CDR1 as DFQATT and CDR2 as SNEGSKA (reference sequence). V lost 3 bases, J lost 8 bases, and 11 bases lay in between. This CDR3 has 11 amino acids. The CDR3 DNA sequence: TGCAGTGCTAGGCCCAGGGGACAGCAGTACTTC. Protein product: CSARPRGQQYF.

This clonotype was seen repeatedly, ten times or more. This chain uses TRBV7-2 with TRBJ2-3; D is ambiguous. Germline assignment: CDR1 SGHTA and CDR2 FQGNSA. The CDR3 extends over 15 amino acids. V was cut by 2 bases and J by 5 bases, with 14 bases left in between. CDR3 residues: CASSLMTSSRDTQYF. The CDR3 DNA reads TGTGCCAGCAGCTTAATGACATCAAGTCGAGATACGCAGTATTTT.

The CDR3 DNA reads as TGTGCCAGCACCCTGGACGAATTCAACTATGGCTACACCTTC. Its translation: CASTLDEFNYGYTF. The rearrangement links TRBV12-3 or TRBV12-4 to TRBJ1-2; D is uncertain. The CDR3 has 14 amino acids. The V gene lost 7 bases and the J gene lost 2 bases, with 14 bases spanning the gap.

This clonotype was picked up a small number of times. The chain carries TRBV9 and TRBJ2-2, with 8 bases aligning to TRBD2. Trimming at V came to 0 bases and at J to 0 bases, leaving 4 bases not matched to a gene. The germline V gene encodes CDR1 SGDLS and CDR2 YYNGEE. This CDR3 region has 17 residues. The CDR3 is CASSVGASGSNTGELFF. CDR3 coding DNA: TGTGCCAGCAGCGTAGGGGCTAGCGGGTCGAACACCGGGGAGCTGTTTTTT.

The V call is TRBV12-3 or TRBV12-4, the J call TRBJ2-2; TRBD2 agrees at 8 bases. V lost 6 bases to trimming and J lost 7 bases; unmatched junction nucleotides: 10. CDR3 length: 15 residues. CDR3 in amino acids: CASRPLSRGVGELFF. The CDR3 DNA is TGTGCCAGCAGGCCCCTCTCGCGGGGGGTCGGGGAGCTGTTTTTT.

This clonotype came up a few times. V usage is TRBV5-6 and J usage is TRBJ2-4, with 11 bases aligning to TRBD2. The CDR3 runs 13 residues. The V segment lost 1 base and the J segment 16 bases; nucleotides outside the gene matches: 7. Per the germline V gene, CDR1 is SGHDT and CDR2 is YYEEEE. The CDR3 DNA reads as TGTGCCAGCAGCTTGACTAGCGGGGGTTTCGTTTACTTC. Translating it yields CASSLTSGGFVYF.

The rearrangement joins TRBV12-3 or TRBV12-4 to TRBJ1-4; D is perhaps TRBD1 (5 bases). This CDR3 contains 16 residues. V was pared by 6 bases and J by 0 bases, with 14 bases between. Here the CDR3 DNA reads TGTGCCAGCAGGGGAATATGGGACTCAACTAATGAAAAACTGTTTTTT. Protein product: CASRGIWDSTNEKLFF.

This clonotype was seen more than once but under ten times. The chain recombines TRBV10-1 with TRBJ2-1, with 9 bases matching TRBD1. With V trimmed by 4 bases and J by 9 bases, 13 bases remained unmatched. Per germline, CDR1 WNHNN and CDR2 SYGVQD (reference sequence). CDR3 length: 16 residues. The CDR3 protein is CASSGSWTGASGEQFF. CDR3 in DNA: TGCGCCAGCAGTGGTTCTTGGACAGGGGCGAGTGGTGAGCAGTTCTTC.

This clonotype was counted a few times. CDR3 protein: CASSFMGGSNEQFF. The CDR3 bases are TGTGCCAGCAGCTTCATGGGCGGGAGCAATGAGCAGTTCTTC. This rearrangement joins TRBV7-9 to TRBJ2-1; 7 positions match TRBD2. The CDR3 extends over 14 amino acids. J was trimmed by 6 bases and V by 3 bases; bases with no gene match: 5. The germline V gene encodes CDR1 SEHNR and CDR2 FQNEAQ (reference sequence).

The chain couples TRBV7-9 to TRBJ1-2, with D perhaps TRBD1 (6 bases). Looked up from germline, CDR1 is SEHNR and CDR2 is FQNEAQ (reference sequence). This CDR3 spans 12 amino acids. Between the trimmed V and J ends, which lost 6 bases and 5 bases, there was a span of 10 bases. CDR3 sequence: CASSGQTYGYTF. CDR3 bases: TGTGCCAGCAGTGGACAGACTTATGGCTACACCTTC.

This clonotype showed up many times. The gene calls are TRBV5-5 and TRBJ1-1; D possibly corresponds to TRBD1 (5 bases). The V end was cut by 4 bases, the J end by 0 bases, with 10 bases between. Germline V gives CDR1 SGHKS, CDR2 YYEKEE (reference sequence). This CDR3 region has 14 residues. CDR3 loop: CASSLATVNTEAFF. The DNA of the CDR3 is TGTGCCAGCAGCCTGGCGACAGTGAACACTGAAGCTTTCTTT.

This clonotype appeared a few times. The rearrangement uses TRBV5-1 and TRBJ2-3, with D perhaps TRBD1 (6 bases). V lost 4 bases and J lost 0, with 12 bases in between. Per the germline V gene, CDR1 is SGHRS and CDR2 is YFSETQ. The CDR3 extends over 15 amino acids. CDR3 amino acids: CASSRGQTSTDTQYF. The CDR3 region has the DNA TGCGCCAGCAGCCGAGGACAGACTAGCACAGATACGCAGTATTTT. The whole variable domain, remainder taken from reference TRBV5-1 and TRBJ2-3, is KAGVTQTPRYLIKTRGQQVTLSCSPISGHRSVSWYQQTPGQGLQFLFEYFSETQRNKGNFPGRFSGRQFSNSRSEMNVSTLELGDSALYLCASSRGQTSTDTQYFGPGTRLTVL.

This clonotype was seen a few times. This chain joins TRBV7-3 and TRBJ2-1; D is tentatively TRBD1 or TRBD2 (6 bases each). The germline V gene has CDR1 SGHTA and CDR2 FQGTGA. The ends were cut back, 5 bases at V and 3 bases at J, with 17 bases in the middle. This CDR3 spans 16 amino acids. The CDR3: CASSPQMGGYYNEQFF. The CDR3 DNA sequence: TGTGCCAGCAGCCCCCAGATGGGGGGCTACTACAATGAGCAGTTCTTC.

This chain links TRBV6-2 or TRBV6-3 with TRBJ2-1, with TRBD1 as a possible D gene (5 bases). CDR3 length: 16 residues. Germline V lookup: CDR1 MNHEY, CDR2 SVGEGT. V lost 5 bases to trimming and J lost 5 bases, with 19 bases between them. The CDR3 loop is CASSGQSRQRNNEQFF. CDR3 bases: TGTGCCAGCAGTGGACAATCGAGGCAGAGAAACAATGAGCAGTTCTTC.

The chain joins TRBV2 to TRBJ2-5, with D unresolved. Deletions cut 7 bases from V and 4 bases from J, with 16 bases between. The CDR3 totals 14 residues. Looked up from germline, CDR1 is SNHLY and CDR2 is FYNNEI. CDR3 sequence reads: CASIQQLGRETQYF. CDR3 coding DNA: TGTGCCAGCATACAACAGTTGGGAAGAGAGACCCAGTACTTC.

This clonotype occurred a few times. The rearrangement links TRBV5-1 to TRBJ2-7; 7 nucleotides line up with TRBD1. With 2 bases clipped from V and 4 bases from J, the junction kept 3 bases outside the gene matches. This CDR3 contains 13 residues. CDR1 and CDR2 (germline): SGHRS, YFSETQ. CDR3: CASSFRTGYEQYF. As DNA, the CDR3 is TGCGCCAGCAGCTTTAGGACAGGATACGAGCAGTACTTC.

The V gene is TRBV27, the J gene TRBJ2-4, with 9 positions matching TRBD1. The CDR3 loop spans 21 amino acids. Trimming cost V 4 bases and J 0 bases; bases outside gene matches: 19. The germline CDR1 and CDR2 sequences are MNHEY and SMNVEV (reference sequence). The CDR3 region is CASSSGPPGQGRERAKNIQYF. The CDR3 region has the DNA TGTGCCAGCAGTTCTGGACCGCCGGGACAGGGTAGAGAAAGAGCCAAAAACATTCAGTACTTC.

V is TRBV10-3 and J is TRBJ1-6, with unresolved D. From germline, CDR1 is ENHRY and CDR2 SYGVKD. The CDR3 spans 13 residues. V was clipped by 3 bases and J by 10 bases, with 10 bases between them. This CDR3 is CAISEQYDSPLHF. CDR3 in DNA: TGTGCCATCAGTGAACAGTATGACTCACCCCTCCACTTT.

This clonotype turned up a few times. The chain carries TRBV9 and TRBJ2-1; 7 bases line up with TRBD2. This CDR3 spans 17 amino acids. Germline V gives CDR1 SGDLS, CDR2 YYNGEE. The J segment lost 7 bases and the V segment lost 3 bases, leaving 16 bases of the junction unmatched. This CDR3 is CASSAGGGRPPKNEQFF. For the CDR3, the DNA is TGTGCCAGCAGCGCGGGGGGAGGGAGGCCCCCTAAGAATGAGCAGTTCTTC.

This chain joins TRBV15 and TRBJ2-7; D gene ambiguous. Germline V gene sequence: CDR1 LNHNV, CDR2 YYDKDF (reference sequence). V gave up 3 bases and J gave up 2 bases, with 8 bases separating them. The CDR3 is 13 residues long. The DNA of the CDR3 is TGTGCCACCAGCAGGACCTTAGCCTACGAGCAGTACTTC. The encoded protein is CATSRTLAYEQYF.

This clonotype was detected a few times. This chain joins TRBV18 and TRBJ2-1; possible D gene TRBD1, 6 bases. The CDR3 loop spans 15 amino acids. V was shortened by 6 bases and J by 4 bases, with 16 bases between the two germline ends. The germline gives CDR1 KGHSH, CDR2 LQKENI. Here the CDR3 DNA reads TGTGCCAGCTCCAATACAGGGCGTTCATACAATGAGCAGTTCTTC. Its translation is CASSNTGRSYNEQFF.

Only a few counts were recorded for this clonotype. The CDR3 DNA is TGTGCTAGTGGTTTGGTACTAGTGACTAGCGACTCCTACGAGCAGTACTTC. This encodes CASGLVLVTSDSYEQYF. V usage is TRBV12-5 and J usage is TRBJ2-7; TRBD2 agrees at 8 bases. Germline V gene sequence: CDR1 LGHNT, CDR2 FRNRAP. The V gene end was trimmed by 0 bases and the J gene end by 0 bases; junction bases not matched to a gene: 7. The CDR3 contains 17 residues.

The chain has TRBV11-2 and TRBJ2-4, with D unclear. Germline V gene data show CDR1 as SGHAT and CDR2 as FQNNGV. The CDR3 covers 13 residues. Trimming stripped 5 bases from V and 3 bases from J, with 8 bases between. CDR3 amino acids: CASSVYSKNIQYF. The CDR3 DNA reads TGTGCCAGCAGCGTCTACAGCAAAAACATTCAGTACTTC.

Only a few counts were recorded for this clonotype. The V call is TRBV5-5, the J call TRBJ1-2, with D possibly TRBD1 on 5 matching bases. The CDR3 has 14 amino acids. The germline V gene encodes CDR1 SGHKS and CDR2 YYEKEE (reference sequence). Trimming removed 3 bases at V and 4 bases at J, with 13 bases between. CDR3: CASSSGSEGYGYTF. CDR3 DNA: TGTGCCAGCAGCTCAGGGTCTGAAGGCTATGGCTACACCTTC.

The chain is built from TRBV29-1 and TRBJ2-2, with 13 bases matching TRBD2. The junction had 9 bases not matched to a gene; V was cut back by 6 bases and J by 2 bases. The CDR3 sequence is 17 residues long. Germline CDR1 reads SQVTM; CDR2 reads ANQGSEA. The CDR3 protein is CSVKGLAGALNTGELFF. DNA for the CDR3: TGCAGCGTGAAAGGACTAGCGGGGGCCCTAAACACCGGGGAGCTGTTTTTT.

This clonotype was counted a few times. This chain connects TRBV5-5 to TRBJ2-3, with D perhaps matching TRBD1 (7 bases). This CDR3 is 15 amino acids long. Trimming cost V 4 bases and J 0 bases, with 12 bases left between them. Per germline, CDR1 SGHKS and CDR2 YYEKEE (reference sequence). This CDR3 reads CASSPRDRSTDTQYF. CDR3 nucleotide sequence: TGTGCCAGCAGCCCGCGGGACAGAAGCACAGATACGCAGTATTTT.

The chain combines TRBV4-3 with TRBJ1-4, with D unresolved. Trimming pared 1 base from V and 6 bases from J, leaving 15 bases between. Germline V gene lookup returns CDR1 LGHNA and CDR2 YSLEER. This CDR3 comprises 16 residues. CDR3 DNA: TGCGCCAGCAGCCAAGGTCATGTGAGGAGGGATGAAAAACTGTTTTTT. It codes for CASSQGHVRRDEKLFF.

The V call is TRBV20-1, the J call TRBJ1-3; D is perhaps TRBD1 (5 bases). The V gene's germline CDR1 is DFQATT and CDR2 SNEGSKA (reference sequence). Deletions cut 3 bases from V and 0 bases from J, with 9 bases between. The CDR3 runs 14 residues. The CDR3 DNA reads as TGCAGTGCTAGTTTTGGGGGCTCTGGAAACACCATATATTTT. It specifies CSASFGGSGNTIYF.